What follows are 18 T cell receptor beta chains derived from one specimen sequenced in a study of naive and memory T cell subsets. Points from the study as a whole: Possibly reflecting memory cells re-expressing CD45RA, a few larger clonotypes occurred in naive repertoires, especially CD8.

These receptors lack a known antigen. The beta constant-region primer was an equimolar mix of two oligonucleotides covering TRBC1 and TRBC2. The ligated cDNA underwent four PCR rounds using SP2 and nested alpha and beta constant-region primers. One entry per CDR3 protein results from TCRdb running MiXCR on the UMI-ligation and nested PCR reads. Among about 150,000 distinct CDR3 sequences, approximately 22% were seen once, and the ten largest hold 0.11%. Sequenced sample: naive CD4+ T cells from blood. The receptors originated from a human donor in good health.

This clonotype has a handful of counts. The V call is TRBV29-1, the J call TRBJ2-1; the match to TRBD1 covers 8 bases. This CDR3 contains 14 residues. Losses at the gene ends were 4 bases for V and 7 bases for J; bases not matched to a gene: 9. Germline V gives CDR1 SQVTM, CDR2 ANQGSEA. In nucleotides, the CDR3 is TGCAGCGTTGTATTGGGAAACAGGGGGAATGAGCAGTTCTTC. Encoded protein: CSVVLGNRGNEQFF.

This clonotype has at least ten counts. The chain combines TRBV29-1 with TRBJ2-2; D unclear. V lost 5 bases, J lost 3 bases, and 7 bases lay in between. This CDR3 has 12 amino acids. Germline V gene sequence: CDR1 SQVTM, CDR2 ANQGSEA. The CDR3 spells CSVCYYTGELFF. CDR3 nucleotides: TGCAGCGTTTGCTACTACACCGGGGAGCTGTTTTTT.

This clonotype was observed a few times. The chain is built from TRBV4-3 and TRBJ2-3, with D tentatively TRBD2 (5 bases). With 2 bases removed from V and 4 bases from J, the gap between germline ends came to 13 bases. CDR3 length: 15 residues. Germline assignment: CDR1 LGHNA and CDR2 YSLEER. In nucleotides, the CDR3 is TGCGCCAGCAGCCAATCGGGCCGGGGTCCAGATACGCAGTATTTT. This sequence encodes CASSQSGRGPDTQYF.

CDR3 DNA sequence: TGTGCCAGCAGTAAACCGGGACTCGGCACAGATACGCAGTATTTT. It specifies CASSKPGLGTDTQYF. The rearrangement uses TRBV6-2 or TRBV6-3 and TRBJ2-3; the D gene is possibly TRBD2 (6 bases). Trimming pared 5 bases from V and 1 base from J, leaving 13 bases between. The CDR3 loop spans 15 amino acids. Germline assignment: CDR1 MNHEY and CDR2 SVGEGT.

The J gene is TRBJ1-5, the V gene TRBV28; D is unclear. The germline CDR1 and CDR2 sequences are MDHEN and SYDVKM. This CDR3 is 16 amino acids long. V was pared by 7 bases and J by 1 base, with 17 bases between. CDR3 sequence: CASTELAPQSNQPQHF. CDR3 bases: TGTGCCAGCACCGAGCTGGCCCCACAAAGCAATCAGCCCCAGCATTTT. Combining the CDR3 with reference TRBV28 and TRBJ1-5 gives the whole variable domain DVKVTQSSRYLVKRTGEKVFLECVQDMDHENMFWYRQDPGLGLRLIYFSYDVKMKEKGDIPEGYSVSREKKERFSLILESASTNQTSMYLCASTELAPQSNQPQHFGDGTRLSIL.

The V call is TRBV12-3 or TRBV12-4, the J call TRBJ1-1; 7 bases map to TRBD1. With 6 bases clipped from V and 3 bases from J, the junction kept 4 bases outside the gene matches. This CDR3 comprises 13 residues. The CDR3 loop reads CASSRQGHTEAFF. The CDR3 DNA sequence: TGTGCCAGCAGCAGACAGGGCCACACTGAAGCTTTCTTT.

This rearrangement joins TRBV12-3 or TRBV12-4 to TRBJ2-6; TRBD1 or TRBD2 may be the D gene (5 bases each). V gave up 0 bases and J gave up 0 bases, with 15 bases separating them. The CDR3 sequence is 19 residues long. Here the CDR3 reads CASSLAGRDLGSGANVLTF. CDR3 bases: TGTGCCAGCAGTTTAGCGGGCCGGGACCTGGGCTCTGGGGCCAACGTCCTGACTTTC.

This clonotype was found a few times. This chain connects TRBV20-1 to TRBJ2-1, with a weak D call TRBD2 (6 bases). V was cut by 3 bases and J by 8 bases, with 17 bases left in between. The germline gives CDR1 DFQATT, CDR2 SNEGSKA (reference sequence). This CDR3 has 14 residues. The CDR3 spells CSASPGVGLHEQFF. The CDR3 nucleotides are TGCAGTGCTAGCCCGGGAGTAGGACTCCATGAGCAGTTCTTC.

The V call is TRBV6-2 or TRBV6-3, the J call TRBJ1-1; D perhaps matches TRBD1 (5 bases). This CDR3 region has 15 residues. V lost 7 bases and J lost 1, with 16 bases in between. Germline CDR1 reads MNHEY; CDR2 reads SVGEGT. The CDR3 protein is CASKERDPRNTEAFF. CDR3 nucleotide sequence: TGTGCCAGCAAGGAGAGGGACCCAAGGAACACTGAAGCTTTCTTT.

This clonotype came up many times. J is TRBJ2-2 and V is TRBV6-2 or TRBV6-3, with D possibly matching TRBD1 (6 bases). The CDR3 extends over 15 amino acids. V shed 6 bases and J shed 3 bases, with 14 bases lying between them. Looked up from germline, CDR1 is MNHEY and CDR2 is SVGEGT. In DNA form, the CDR3 reads TGTGCCAGCAGCAGACAGGTAGTGGACACCGGGGAGCTGTTTTTT. This gives the protein CASSRQVVDTGELFF.

The table lists this clonotype with many counts. V is TRBV10-3 and J is TRBJ1-1; D possibly corresponds to TRBD1 (5 bases). Trimming removed 3 bases at V and 4 bases at J, with 15 bases between. The CDR3 loop spans 15 amino acids. Looked up from germline, CDR1 is ENHRY and CDR2 is SYGVKD. The DNA of the CDR3 is TGTGCCATCAGTGATTCAGCAGGGTCGAGCACTGAAGCTTTCTTT. Amino acid sequence: CAISDSAGSSTEAFF.

The gene calls are TRBV7-2 and TRBJ1-5; unclear D gene. V was cut by 1 base and J by 3 bases, with 7 bases left in between. In germline, CDR1 is SGHTA, CDR2 FQGNSA. The CDR3 runs 14 residues. The CDR3 DNA is TGTGCCAGCAGCTTAGTCCCAAACAATCAGCCCCAGCATTTT. Translation: CASSLVPNNQPQHF.

On this clonotype itself: A much larger clone differs from this one at a single base, so this may be a read error. The conserved phenylalanine or tryptophan normally closing the CDR3 is absent here, so this likely arose from a read error. The gene calls are TRBV3-1 and TRBJ2-7, with TRBD2 as a possible D gene (6 bases). Germline-derived CDR1 and CDR2 are LGHDT and YNNKEL (reference sequence). CDR3 length: 13 amino acids. Trimming cost V 2 bases and J 10 bases, with 15 bases left between them. CDR3 region: CASSQTLATEQYS. CDR3 coding DNA: TGTGCCAGCAGCCAAACACTAGCAACGGAACAGTACTCC.

The genes are TRBV9 and TRBJ2-7; 7 nucleotides agree with TRBD1. The ends lost 3 bases at V and 0 bases at J; junction bases unmatched: 3. The germline CDR1 and CDR2 sequences are SGDLS and YYNGEE. This CDR3 is 14 amino acids long. In DNA form, the CDR3 reads TGTGCCAGCAGCGCCCGGGACAGCTCCTACGAGCAGTACTTC. Residues: CASSARDSSYEQYF.

This chain joins TRBV7-9 and TRBJ1-1; possible D gene TRBD1, 6 bases. The CDR3 is 16 amino acids. Germline V lookup: CDR1 SEHNR, CDR2 FQNEAQ (reference sequence). Trimming took off 1 base at V and 6 bases at J, with 18 bases between the two ends. The CDR3 here is CASSLGADRRGAEAFF. The CDR3 coding sequence is TGTGCCAGCAGCTTAGGGGCCGACAGGCGAGGCGCTGAAGCTTTCTTT.

This clonotype appeared many times. This chain connects TRBV11-2 to TRBJ2-3; D is possibly TRBD1 or TRBD2 (5 bases each). V lost 5 bases and J 0 bases, leaving 18 bases between the germline ends. The CDR3 spans 17 residues. The germline CDR1 and CDR2 sequences are SGHAT and FQNNGV. The CDR3 is CASSPRQFGVSTDTQYF. For the CDR3, the DNA is TGTGCCAGCAGCCCCAGACAGTTCGGGGTTAGCACAGATACGCAGTATTTT.

There are many counts of this clonotype. V is TRBV12-3 or TRBV12-4 and J is TRBJ2-2, with TRBD2 matching over 7 bases. This CDR3 has 16 residues. The ends lost 3 bases at V and 5 bases at J; junction bases unmatched: 9. In DNA form, the CDR3 reads TGTGCCAGCAGTTTTGTGGCGGGAGCTGGGACCGGGGAGCTGTTTTTT. Translation: CASSFVAGAGTGELFF.

This clonotype occurred a few times. This chain connects TRBV7-9 to TRBJ2-3; no clear D. Germline V gene data show CDR1 as SEHNR and CDR2 as FQNEAQ (reference sequence). The V end lost 5 bases, the J end lost 3 bases, and 12 bases lay between the germline ends. The CDR3 totals 14 residues. CDR3 in amino acids: CASSTQDLTDTQYF. The CDR3, as DNA: TGTGCCAGCAGCACCCAAGACTTAACAGATACGCAGTATTTT. The complete variable domain, with remaining parts taken from reference TRBV7-9 and TRBJ2-3, reads DTGVSQNPRHKITKRGQNVTFRCDPISEHNRLYWYRQTLGQGPEFLTYFQNEAQLEKSRLLSDRFSAERPKGSFSTLEIQRTEQGDSAMYLCASSTQDLTDTQYFGPGTRLTVL.